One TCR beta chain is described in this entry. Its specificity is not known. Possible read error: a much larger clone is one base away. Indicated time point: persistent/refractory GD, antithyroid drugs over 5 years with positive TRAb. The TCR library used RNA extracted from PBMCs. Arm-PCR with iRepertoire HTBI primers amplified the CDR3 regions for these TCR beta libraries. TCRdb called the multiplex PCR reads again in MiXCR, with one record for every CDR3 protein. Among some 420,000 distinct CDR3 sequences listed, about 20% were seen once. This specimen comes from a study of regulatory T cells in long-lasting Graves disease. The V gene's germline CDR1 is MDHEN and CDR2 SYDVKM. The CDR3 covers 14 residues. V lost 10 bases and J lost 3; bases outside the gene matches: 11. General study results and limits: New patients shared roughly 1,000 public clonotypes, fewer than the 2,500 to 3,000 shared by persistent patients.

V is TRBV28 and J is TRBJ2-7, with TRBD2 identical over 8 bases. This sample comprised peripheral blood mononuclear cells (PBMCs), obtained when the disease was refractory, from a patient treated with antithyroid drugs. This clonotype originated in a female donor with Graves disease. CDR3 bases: TGTGCCAACATATGGGCGGGGGGTAACTACGAGCAGTACTTC. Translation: CANIWAGGNYEQYF.